One sample yielded the 14 T cell receptor beta chains listed below, sequenced in a study of Graves' ophthalmopathy and Graves' hyperthyroidism. TCR beta CDR3 regions were amplified from RNA transcripts. RT-PCR in the first round used HTBI primers; a second-round multiplex PCR followed. TCRdb re-called the multiplex PCR reads with MiXCR, one entry per CDR3 protein. The table shows 400,000 or so distinct CDR3 sequences, with approximately 15% occurring only once. The source material was peripheral blood. These receptors all stem from a woman younger than 30 with stable Graves' hyperthyroidism.

This clonotype occurred many times. V usage is TRBV9 and J usage is TRBJ2-7, with 12 bases aligning to TRBD2. CDR3 length equals 15 residues. The germline V gene encodes CDR1 SGDLS and CDR2 YYNGEE. The junction had 9 bases not matched to a gene; V was cut back by 4 bases and J by 7 bases. The chain's CDR3 is CASSTLAGGPGEQYF. The CDR3 coding sequence is TGTGCCAGCAGCACCCTAGCGGGGGGGCCCGGGGAGCAGTACTTC.

As for this clonotype: This may stem from a read error, because a much larger clone lies one nucleotide away. This CDR3 fails to terminate in the conserved phenylalanine or tryptophan, so it likely reflects a read error. This chain links TRBV11-2 with TRBJ1-5; D is unresolved. This CDR3 has 18 residues. Trimming removed 2 bases from V and 2 bases from J, with 19 bases in between. The germline gives CDR1 SGHAT, CDR2 FQNNGV. CDR3 residues: CASSLNPGWSRGNQPQHL. CDR3 bases: TGTGCCAGCAGCTTAAACCCTGGGTGGTCTAGGGGCAATCAGCCCCAGCATTTG.

This clonotype has ten or more counts. This chain uses TRBV4-1 with TRBJ1-2; D call uncertain. The germline CDR1 and CDR2 sequences are MGHRA and YSYEKL. The germline V and J ends were trimmed by 1 base and 2 bases, with 14 bases remaining between them. The CDR3 is 16 residues long. CDR3 DNA sequence: TGCGCCAGCAGCCAAGGTCGGACGAGGGCGAACTATGGCTACACCTTC. This translates into CASSQGRTRANYGYTF.

The table lists this clonotype with many counts. The gene calls are TRBV27 and TRBJ1-1, with TRBD1 as a possible D gene (5 bases). CDR1 is MNHEY and CDR2 is SMNVEV in the germline V gene (reference sequence). V shed 7 bases and J shed 6 bases, with 12 bases lying between them. This CDR3 is built from 12 residues. DNA for the CDR3: TGTGCCAGCAAGACGGGGCCATCTGAAGCTTTCTTT. Its translation is CASKTGPSEAFF.

The chain employs TRBV3-1 and TRBJ2-5; D may be TRBD2 (6 bases). CDR1 is LGHDT, CDR2 YNNKEL, per germline (reference sequence). This CDR3 is 13 amino acids long. The ends were cut back, 1 base at V and 7 bases at J, with 10 bases in the middle. The chain's CDR3 is CASSQGAEGTQYF. The CDR3 DNA is TGTGCCAGCAGCCAAGGGGCGGAGGGGACCCAGTACTTC.

This clonotype appeared many times. This chain connects TRBV6-1 to TRBJ1-2, with 7 positions matching TRBD1. J was trimmed by 7 bases and V by 4 bases; bases with no gene match: 3. The germline V gene encodes CDR1 MNHNS and CDR2 SASEGT. CDR3 length: 12 amino acids. This chain's CDR3 is CASSVTGVGYTF. CDR3 nucleotides: TGTGCCAGCAGTGTAACAGGGGTTGGCTACACCTTC.

The V and J genes are TRBV4-1 and TRBJ2-7; D perhaps matches TRBD1 (6 bases). In germline, CDR1 is MGHRA, CDR2 YSYEKL. The CDR3 covers 15 residues. Trimming removed 4 bases at V and 2 bases at J, with 15 bases between. The CDR3 here is CASSRQVQGAYEQYF. CDR3 nucleotide sequence: TGCGCCAGCAGCCGACAAGTACAGGGCGCCTACGAGCAGTACTTC.

The rearrangement joins TRBV12-3 or TRBV12-4 to TRBJ1-2; TRBD1 aligns across 8 bases. This CDR3 region has 13 residues. V lost 8 bases and J lost 7; bases outside the gene matches: 9. CDR3 bases: TGTGCCAGCCTGATGGACAGGGTGTTTGGCTACACCTTC. This encodes CASLMDRVFGYTF.

This clonotype was counted ten times or more. The CDR3 sequence: CAIRDPLEENGELFF. CDR3 DNA: TGTGCCATCAGAGACCCCCTTGAGGAGAACGGGGAGCTGTTTTTT. The chain uses TRBV10-3 and TRBJ2-2, with D uncertain. The CDR3 is 15 residues long. CDR1 and CDR2 from the germline V gene are ENHRY and SYGVKD. Trimming stripped 6 bases from V and 7 bases from J, with 18 bases between.

This clonotype was counted at least ten times. The rearrangement links TRBV4-1 to TRBJ1-1; D is perhaps TRBD1 (5 bases). Deletions cut 4 bases from V and 2 bases from J, with 14 bases between. CDR1 is MGHRA and CDR2 is YSYEKL in the germline V gene. The CDR3 is 15 residues long. CDR3 region: CASSPVSGTNTEAFF. The CDR3 DNA follows: TGCGCCAGCAGCCCGGTGTCAGGGACTAACACTGAAGCTTTCTTT.

This clonotype was recorded a few times. This rearrangement joins TRBV12-3 or TRBV12-4 to TRBJ1-1, with a possible D match to TRBD1 (6 bases). The CDR3 totals 13 residues. The V end was cut by 6 bases, the J end by 7 bases, with 15 bases between. CDR3 residues: CASSRQAAHEAFF. Written as DNA, the CDR3 is TGTGCCAGCAGCCGACAGGCGGCTCATGAAGCTTTCTTT.

The chain recombines TRBV5-1 with TRBJ2-2; the D gene is possibly TRBD2 (6 bases). Germline values: CDR1 SGHRS, CDR2 YFSETQ. This CDR3 has 14 amino acids. The V and J ends lost 4 bases and 4 bases respectively, with 11 bases between them. The CDR3 nucleotides read TGCGCCAGCAGCCGGGGAGCGGGCACCGGGGAGCTGTTTTTT. Protein: CASSRGAGTGELFF.

Only a few counts were recorded for this clonotype. The chain combines TRBV6-4 with TRBJ2-2, with 9 bases matching TRBD1. Germline CDR1 and CDR2: MRHNA and SNTAGT. V was pared by 5 bases and J by 4 bases, with 23 bases of the junction left unmatched. The CDR3 spans 21 residues. The CDR3 coding sequence is TGTGCCAGCAGTCCGTTCCGTTGGTCTGCCGGGACAGGGACCGCCACCGGGGAGCTGTTTTTT. Translating gives CASSPFRWSAGTGTATGELFF.

This clonotype was picked up many times. The gene calls are TRBV6-5 and TRBJ2-2; no firm D call. Germline loops: CDR1 MNHEY, CDR2 SVGAGI. This CDR3 has 12 amino acids. Trimming pared 8 bases from V and 3 bases from J, leaving 7 bases between. DNA for the CDR3: TGTGCCAGCCTAGGGTACACCGGGGAGCTGTTTTTT. It is translated as CASLGYTGELFF.